The present T cell receptor (beta chain) was sequenced within a study of blood T cell repertoires in COVID-19 (dated by TCRdb to the early 2020s). For context, the study as a whole: Collaborator samples came from the United States, Italy and Spain and covered acute and convalescent phases of COVID-19. The prospective study material was composed of cDNA or gDNA derived from T cells, B-cell-depleted T cells, or PBMCs. Subjects who had been exposed to COVID-19, were actively infected with it, or had recovered from it provided the deeply sampled blood TCRbeta repertoires that made up the dataset. The repertoires were released in a freely available public database intended as a resource for research on the immune response to SARS-CoV-2. Samples were obtained from the ongoing ImmuneRACE study (first 160 participants) and from some 1,300 subjects provided by 6 global collaborators. Nearly every sample came with metadata listing a de-identified subject ID, COVID-19 status, age in years and sex. Where HLA class I and class II types were available, the types were taken from metadata supplied by the sample provider, not from assay-based typing. What the research found in general, with its limitations: The quantity of clinical and demographic metadata differed by source and by participant and was supplied without curation.

Each collaborating institution followed its own protocols to collect whole blood in K2EDTA tubes. For TCRbeta analysis, collaborator samples were shipped as frozen whole blood, as isolated PBMCs, or as DNA extracted from either sample type. TCRbeta CDR3 regions were amplified from genomic DNA by means of the immunoSEQ Assay, a bias-controlled multiplex PCR. Turning to the authors' computational methods: Within the assay, amplification of reference gene primers was used to estimate how many nucleated cells each sample contained. To quantify the absolute abundance of each unique TCRbeta CDR3 rearrangement, sequence reads were collapsed and filtered. For each sample, productive Simpson clonality was calculated as the square root of Simpson's diversity index over productive rearrangements. As stored in TCRdb, this immuneACCESS dataset retains in-frame rearrangements with V and J assigned. A fraction of the clones does not appear; measured against another copy, unresolved V genes explain less than half of the discrepancy, and the remainder lacks a known reason. That table supplies the V and J calls and clone size; D and trimming were determined from the DNA. The sample table contains approximately 170,000 clones; only one count was recorded for about 83% of them. Approximately 4% of the sample comes from the top ten.

Note on this clone: Its target antigen remains unknown. Within one base of it there is no much larger clone, and no base qualities were kept.

The CDR3 runs 14 residues from the cysteine to the phenylalanine. CDR3 DNA is the only sequence kept; it has 42 bases, read in frame from the first base. The sequence links TRBV21-1 to TRBJ2-7; the table calls TRBD1, which could not be checked here. TRBV21-1 is a listed pseudogene. The sequence was obtained from a man younger than 30 with active or convalescent COVID-19. Material for sequencing was peripheral blood. Here the CDR3 is given as CASNLIQGPYEQYF. The bases read TGTGCCAGCAACTTAATACAGGGGCCCTACGAGCAGTACTTC.